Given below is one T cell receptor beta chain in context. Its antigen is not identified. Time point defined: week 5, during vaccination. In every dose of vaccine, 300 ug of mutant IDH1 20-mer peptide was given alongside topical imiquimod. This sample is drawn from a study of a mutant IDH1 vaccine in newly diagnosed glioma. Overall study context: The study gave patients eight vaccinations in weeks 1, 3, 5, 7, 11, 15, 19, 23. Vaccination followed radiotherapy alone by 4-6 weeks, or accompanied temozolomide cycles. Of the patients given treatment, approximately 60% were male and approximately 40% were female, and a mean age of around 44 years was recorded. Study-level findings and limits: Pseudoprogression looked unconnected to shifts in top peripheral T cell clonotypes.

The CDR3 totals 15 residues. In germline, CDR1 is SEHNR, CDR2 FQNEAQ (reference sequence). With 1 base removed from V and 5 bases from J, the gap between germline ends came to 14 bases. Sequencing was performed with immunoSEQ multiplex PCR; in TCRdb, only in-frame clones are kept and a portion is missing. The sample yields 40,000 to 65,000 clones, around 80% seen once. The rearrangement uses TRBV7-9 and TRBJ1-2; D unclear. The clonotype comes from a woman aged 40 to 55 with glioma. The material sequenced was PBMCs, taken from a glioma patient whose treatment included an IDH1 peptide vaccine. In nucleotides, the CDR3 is TGTGCCAGCAGCTTAGTCAACACCGAGAATTATGGCTACACCTTC. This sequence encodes CASSLVNTENYGYTF.